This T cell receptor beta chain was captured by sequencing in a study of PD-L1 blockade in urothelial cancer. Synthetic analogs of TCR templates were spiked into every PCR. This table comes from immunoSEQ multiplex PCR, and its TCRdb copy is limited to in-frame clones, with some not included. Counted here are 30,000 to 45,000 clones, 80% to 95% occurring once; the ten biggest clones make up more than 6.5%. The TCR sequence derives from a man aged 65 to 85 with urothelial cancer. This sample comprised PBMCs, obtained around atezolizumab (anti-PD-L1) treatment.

The CDR3 coding sequence is TGTGCCAGCAGACGGACAGGGTCCAATCAGCCCCAGCATTTT. It codes for CASRRTGSNQPQHF. This rearrangement joins TRBV7-8 to TRBJ1-5; the match to TRBD1 covers 8 bases. Germline loops: CDR1 SGHVS, CDR2 FQNEAQ. This CDR3 spans 14 amino acids. V was clipped by 6 bases and J by 3 bases; unmatched bases: 4. The variable domain in full, with the rest retrieved from reference TRBV7-8 and TRBJ1-5, is GAGVSQSPRYKVAKRGQDVALRCDPISGHVSLFWYQQALGQGPEFLTYFQNEAQLDKSGLPSDRFFAERPEGSVSTLKIQRTQQEDSAVYLCASRRTGSNQPQHFGDGTRLSIL.